Presented here are 20 T cell receptor beta chains from one specimen sequenced in a study of OX40 agonist ivuxolimab in advanced cancers. Libraries were prepared by immunoSEQ multiplex PCR; TCRdb keeps only in-frame clonotypes and omits some of them. This sample has around 69,000 clones, with roughly 88% found just once. Sequenced here: CD4+ or CD8+ T cells sorted from blood, sampled in a trial of the OX40 agonist ivuxolimab. These receptors all come from an adult with an advanced solid tumor such as melanoma, head and neck, liver or kidney cancer.

The J gene is TRBJ2-3, the V gene TRBV7-2, with 7 bases matching TRBD2. Germline CDR1 SGHTA, CDR2 FQGNSA. The trim removed 8 bases at V and 4 bases at J, leaving 12 bases unmatched. This CDR3 is 15 amino acids long. CDR3 nucleotides: TGTGCCAGCTTGTTAGGGGAGGGCTCCCCAGATACGCAGTATTTT. Encoded protein: CASLLGEGSPDTQYF. Filled out from reference TRBV7-2 and TRBJ2-3, the complete variable domain reads GAGVSQSPSNKVTEKGKDVELRCDPISGHTALYWYRQSLGQGLEFLIYFQGNSAPDKSGLPSDRFSAERTGGSVSTLTIQRTQQEDSAVYLCASLLGEGSPDTQYFGPGTRLTVL.

The chain links TRBV7-8 to TRBJ2-1; 11 positions match TRBD2. Germline V lookup: CDR1 SGHVS, CDR2 FQNEAQ. With V trimmed by 4 bases and J by 0 bases, 2 bases remained unmatched. The CDR3 runs 16 residues. The CDR3 DNA reads TGTGCCAGCAGCTCACTAGCGGGAGCCTCCTACAATGAGCAGTTCTTC. This gives the protein CASSSLAGASYNEQFF.

This rearrangement joins TRBV6-5 to TRBJ2-3; 10 bases match TRBD1. The CDR3 length is 16 residues. CDR1 and CDR2 from the germline V gene are MNHEY and SVGAGI. V was pared by 4 bases and J by 6 bases, with 10 bases of the junction left unmatched. The CDR3 DNA reads as TGTGCCAGCAGTTCCCCGCGGGACAGGGGAGCGGATACGCAGTATTTT. Protein: CASSSPRDRGADTQYF.

The chain is built from TRBV5-6 and TRBJ2-7; 8 bases match TRBD2. CDR3 length equals 15 residues. CDR1 and CDR2 (germline): SGHDT, YYEEEE. J was trimmed by 1 base and V by 3 bases; bases with no gene match: 6. In DNA form, the CDR3 reads TGTGCCAGCAGCTCGCTCTCGGGAGGGTCCTACGAGCAGTACTTC. It codes for CASSSLSGGSYEQYF.

J is TRBJ2-3 and V is TRBV29-1; D call uncertain. This CDR3 contains 11 residues. Germline CDR1 is SQVTM and CDR2 is ANQGSEA. With 7 bases removed from V and 0 bases from J, the gap between germline ends came to 5 bases. The CDR3 here is CSALSTDTQYF. CDR3 nucleotide sequence: TGCAGCGCCCTCAGCACAGATACGCAGTATTTT.

The chain has TRBV27 and TRBJ2-1; 8 bases are a match to TRBD2. Germline trimming cut 6 bases from V and 6 bases from J; bases unmatched to any gene: 16. The germline V gene has CDR1 MNHEY and CDR2 SMNVEV (reference sequence). CDR3 length equals 17 residues. CDR3 loop: CASSFFLAGPAGNEQFF. The CDR3 coding sequence is TGTGCCAGCAGCTTTTTTCTAGCGGGTCCCGCAGGCAATGAGCAGTTCTTC.

V gene TRBV11-2 combines with J gene TRBJ2-3, with 8 bases identical to TRBD1. Trimming removed 3 bases from V and 0 bases from J; junction bases left unmatched: 2. The CDR3 is 15 amino acids. Germline CDR1 SGHAT, CDR2 FQNNGV. CDR3 sequence (DNA): TGTGCCAGCAGCTTGGACAGGGCTAGCACAGATACGCAGTATTTT. It is translated as CASSLDRASTDTQYF.

This chain uses TRBV19 with TRBJ2-1, with D perhaps being TRBD1 or TRBD2 (6 bases each). Trimming shortened V by 6 bases and J by 8 bases, and 17 bases separated the two germline ends. This CDR3 comprises 14 residues. Germline-derived CDR1 and CDR2 are LNHDA and SQIVND (reference sequence). Written as DNA, the CDR3 is TGTGCCAGTAGCCCCCGGGGGCAGTCCGATGAGCAGTTCTTC. Translation gives CASSPRGQSDEQFF. Drawing the rest from reference TRBV19 and TRBJ2-1, the complete variable domain is DGGITQSPKYLFRKEGQNVTLSCEQNLNHDAMYWYRQDPGQGLRLIYYSQIVNDFQKGDIAEGYSVSREKKESFPLTVTSAQKNPTAFYLCASSPRGQSDEQFFGPGTRLTVL.

The chain couples TRBV29-1 to TRBJ1-2; D might be TRBD1 (5 bases). Germline CDR1 reads SQVTM; CDR2 reads ANQGSEA. The CDR3 covers 11 residues. V was shortened by 6 bases and J by 7 bases, with 12 bases between the two germline ends. DNA of the CDR3: TGCAGCGTGTCACCAGGGTCTGGCTACACCTTC. This codes for CSVSPGSGYTF.

This clone came up once. The CDR3 DNA follows: TGCGCCAGCAGGGAACTACCAGCGGGAGCGGGTATCGGGGAGCTGTTTTTT. It is translated as CASRELPAGAGIGELFF. This chain links TRBV4-1 with TRBJ2-2; 8 bases line up with TRBD2. Germline V gives CDR1 MGHRA, CDR2 YSYEKL. The CDR3 spans 17 residues. After removal of 6 bases from V and 7 bases from J, the junction contained 16 bases not matched to a gene.

This chain uses TRBV28 with TRBJ2-5; 7 nucleotides agree with TRBD2. V trimming: 3 bases; J trimming: 3 bases; junction bases outside the gene matches: 4. In germline, CDR1 is MDHEN, CDR2 SYDVKM. The CDR3 length is 14 residues. For the CDR3, the DNA is TGTGCCAGCAGTTTCCTAGCGGTCAAAGAGACCCAGTACTTC. Its protein is CASSFLAVKETQYF. The full variable domain, in which reference TRBV28 and TRBJ2-5 provide the parts outside the CDR3, is DVKVTQSSRYLVKRTGEKVFLECVQDMDHENMFWYRQDPGLGLRLIYFSYDVKMKEKGDIPEGYSVSREKKERFSLILESASTNQTSMYLCASSFLAVKETQYFGPGTRLLVL.

This clone appeared once. Written as DNA, the CDR3 is TGTGCCAGCAGCTCCGGTGGCTTGGAGCTTGGCTACACCTTC. Encoded protein: CASSSGGLELGYTF. The V gene is TRBV7-9, the J gene TRBJ1-2, with no clear D. CDR1 is SEHNR and CDR2 is FQNEAQ in the germline V gene (reference sequence). V was cut by 4 bases and J by 7 bases, with 16 bases left in between. The CDR3 contains 14 residues.

The CDR3 sequence is CASSEQGAPWINTF. The CDR3 DNA reads as TGCGCCAGCAGTGAACAGGGGGCACCTTGGATTAACACCTTC. The chain couples TRBV10-2 to TRBJ1-2; 9 bases are shared with TRBD1. The germline gives CDR1 WSHSY, CDR2 SAAADI. The trim removed 3 bases at V and 12 bases at J, leaving 11 bases unmatched. The CDR3 runs to 14 residues.

This clone has a handful of counts. This chain links TRBV5-1 with TRBJ2-1, with D tentatively TRBD2 (6 bases). There are 14 residues in the CDR3. CDR1 and CDR2 (germline): SGHRS, YFSETQ. V was trimmed by 4 bases and J by 10 bases, leaving 18 bases between them. In DNA form, the CDR3 reads TGCGCCAGCAGCATTGGGACTCCGGTCGGGGAGCAGTTCTTC. This gives the protein CASSIGTPVGEQFF.

In regard to this clone: The sample contains more than one DNA sequence encoding this CDR3. The gene calls are TRBV7-2 and TRBJ2-3; D is unresolved. Trimming left V 1 base short and J 6 bases short, with 5 bases between. CDR3 length: 12 amino acids. Germline loops: CDR1 SGHTA, CDR2 FQGNSA. The DNA of the CDR3 is TGTGCCAGCAGCTTAGTGGGTGATACGCAGTATTTT. Its protein product is CASSLVGDTQYF.

This clone was counted once. The rearrangement links TRBV5-1 to TRBJ2-3; 9 bases match TRBD2. The CDR3 has 15 amino acids. The germline gives CDR1 SGHRS, CDR2 YFSETQ. The J segment lost 4 bases and the V segment lost 7 bases, leaving 10 bases of the junction unmatched. As DNA, the CDR3 is TGCGCCAGCTTTCCGGCTAGCGGGATCGCAGATACGCAGTATTTT. Residues: CASFPASGIADTQYF.

The chain couples TRBV20-1 to TRBJ2-7; 7 bases are a match to TRBD2. The CDR3 totals 10 residues. The V and J ends lost 4 bases and 13 bases, in that order; junction bases with no gene match: 7. Germline V gene sequence: CDR1 DFQATT, CDR2 SNEGSKA (reference sequence). Written as DNA, the CDR3 is TGCAGTGCTAAGTCAACTAGCGAATACTTC. It codes for CSAKSTSEYF.

This chain links TRBV19 with TRBJ2-3, with D possibly TRBD2 on 6 matching bases. In germline, CDR1 is LNHDA, CDR2 SQIVND (reference sequence). Trimming shortened V by 5 bases and J by 9 bases, and 21 bases separated the two germline ends. The length of the CDR3 is 15 residues. The CDR3 is CASSAGTLGLVTQYF. CDR3 DNA sequence: TGTGCCAGTAGTGCGGGGACTCTGGGCCTGGTAACGCAGTATTTT.

The chain couples TRBV4-3 to TRBJ2-5; 7 nucleotides agree with TRBD2. In germline, CDR1 is LGHNA, CDR2 YSLEER. Germline trimming cut 2 bases from V and 1 base from J; bases unmatched to any gene: 7. The CDR3 consists of 16 residues. CDR3 protein: CASSQTPSGTQETQYF. The CDR3 DNA reads TGCGCCAGCAGCCAAACCCCTAGCGGTACCCAAGAGACCCAGTACTTC.

This chain uses TRBV19 with TRBJ2-5; D perhaps matches TRBD2 (6 bases). The CDR3 covers 12 residues. Germline CDR1 and CDR2: LNHDA and SQIVND (reference sequence). Trimming removed 9 bases at V and 3 bases at J, with 11 bases between. As DNA, the CDR3 is TGTGCCAGCTCCACGGGGGAAGAGACCCAGTACTTC. The encoded protein is CASSTGEETQYF.